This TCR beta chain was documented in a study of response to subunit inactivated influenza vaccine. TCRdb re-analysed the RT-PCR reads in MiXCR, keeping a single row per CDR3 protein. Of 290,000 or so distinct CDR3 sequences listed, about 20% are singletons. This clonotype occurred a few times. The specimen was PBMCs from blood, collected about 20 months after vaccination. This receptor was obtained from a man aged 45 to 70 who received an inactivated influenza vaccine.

The CDR3 here is CASSPRQGLGTDTQYF. The CDR3 region has the DNA TGTGCCAGCTCACCAAGGCAGGGTTTGGGCACAGATACGCAGTATTTT. The chain employs TRBV18 and TRBJ2-3; D may be TRBD1 (5 bases). V dropped 2 bases and J dropped 1 base, with 13 bases sitting between them. CDR3 length: 16 residues. CDR1 is KGHSH, CDR2 LQKENI, per germline. The variable domain in full, with the rest retrieved from reference TRBV18 and TRBJ2-3, is NAGVMQNPRHLVRRRGQEARLRCSPMKGHSHVYWYRQLPEEGLKFMVYLQKENIIDESGMPKERFSAEFPKEGPSILRIQQVVRGDSAAYFCASSPRQGLGTDTQYFGPGTRLTVL.